The clone carrying this T cell receptor beta chain appeared many times. The data stem from a study of T cells in Graves' hyperthyroidism and ophthalmopathy. RNA transcripts gave rise to amplified TCR beta CDR3 regions. RT-PCR in the first round (using the HTBI primer set) targeted the TCR CDR3. TCRdb analysed the multiplex PCR reads with MiXCR anew, one entry per CDR3 protein. Of some 440,000 distinct CDR3 sequences in the sample, approximately 15% are singletons; the top ten hold over 12%. This clonotype was sampled from a woman in her late teens or twenties with Graves' hyperthyroidism. The specimen sequenced was blood.

CDR3 nucleotides: TGTGCCACCAGTGATTTCGGTGGCAGGGACAGTTTGTACGGGGAGCTGTTTTTT. Amino acid sequence: CATSDFGGRDSLYGELFF. J is TRBJ2-2 and V is TRBV24-1; the match to TRBD1 covers 7 bases. Looked up from germline, CDR1 is KGHDR and CDR2 is SFDVKD. V lost 1 base, J lost 7 bases, and 14 bases stayed unmatched. CDR3 length: 18 residues.